One sample yielded the 23 T cell receptor beta chains listed below, sequenced in a study of cytomegalovirus exposure and HLA in healthy donors. It was with 60 Vbeta and 13 Jbeta primers that the PCR ran. Produced via immunoSEQ multiplex PCR; TCRdb's table is partial and in-frame only. The sample includes around 94,000 clones, 70% to 80% seen only once; the top ten take around a tenth. Source material: PBMCs. The receptors shown here come from a male donor in good health and CMV-seropositive.

This chain joins TRBV11-2 and TRBJ2-7, with 7 bases lining up with TRBD1. The CDR3 consists of 15 residues. Germline CDR1 is SGHAT and CDR2 is FQNNGV. V gave up 3 bases and J gave up 3 bases; unmatched junction bases: 8. Here the CDR3 DNA reads TGTGCCAGCAGCTTGGCCCGGGACAGCGACTACGAGCAGTACTTC. It codes for CASSLARDSDYEQYF.

V and J are TRBV5-5 and TRBJ2-1, with no clear D. Germline V gives CDR1 SGHKS, CDR2 YYEKEE (reference sequence). Trimming removed 2 bases from V and 8 bases from J, with 11 bases in between. This CDR3 has 13 amino acids. The CDR3 DNA is TGTGCCAGCAGCTTTCCTCGCGGAGATGAGCAGTTCTTC. It yields the protein CASSFPRGDEQFF. The variable domain in full, completed from reference TRBV5-5 and TRBJ2-1, reads DAGVTQSPTHLIKTRGQQVTLRCSPISGHKSVSWYQQVLGQGPQFIFQYYEKEERGRGNFPDRFSARQFPNYSSELNVNALLLGDSALYLCASSFPRGDEQFFGPGTRLTVL.

J is TRBJ2-5 and V is TRBV7-6; tentative D call: TRBD1 (5 bases). The CDR3 extends over 13 amino acids. CDR1 and CDR2 from the germline V gene are SGHVS and FNYEAQ. Deletions cut 4 bases from V and 1 base from J, with 7 bases between. The CDR3 DNA sequence: TGTGCCAGCAGCTCAGGGATCCAAGAGACCCAGTACTTC. Its protein product is CASSSGIQETQYF.

The rearrangement uses TRBV28 and TRBJ2-7, with TRBD1 matching 9 bases. Germline CDR1 is MDHEN and CDR2 is SYDVKM. The CDR3 spans 16 residues. J lost 2 bases, V lost 6 bases, and 11 bases had no gene match. CDR3 DNA sequence: TGTGCCAGCAGCCCACTCGGGGGACAGGGTACCTACGAGCAGTACTTC. Its protein product is CASSPLGGQGTYEQYF.

The CDR3 loop is CASSLEAGGYNEQFF. CDR3 DNA sequence: TGTGCCAGCAGCTTAGAAGCGGGAGGGTACAATGAGCAGTTCTTC. The chain has TRBV7-2 and TRBJ2-1; 10 bases are a match to TRBD2. CDR1 SGHTA and CDR2 FQGNSA come from the germline V gene. J lost 4 bases, V lost 1 base, and 1 base had no gene match. The CDR3 length is 15 residues.

This rearrangement joins TRBV5-1 to TRBJ2-7; 9 nucleotides align to TRBD1. CDR3 size: 15 residues. Germline CDR1 is SGHRS and CDR2 is YFSETQ. The V gene end was trimmed by 5 bases and the J gene end by 2 bases; junction bases not matched to a gene: 8. The CDR3 coding sequence is TGCGCCAGCAGGACAGGGGGGGACAGCCCCTACGAGCAGTACTTC. This gives the protein CASRTGGDSPYEQYF.

The chain links TRBV7-9 to TRBJ2-5; the D gene is possibly TRBD1 (6 bases). V lost 1 base to trimming and J lost 5 bases, with 17 bases between them. There are 16 residues in the CDR3. Per germline, CDR1 SEHNR and CDR2 FQNEAQ (reference sequence). For the CDR3, the DNA is TGTGCCAGCAGCTTAGGAAGTCAGGGGATAGGGGAGACCCAGTACTTC. This sequence encodes CASSLGSQGIGETQYF.

V usage is TRBV7-9 and J usage is TRBJ1-2; 8 nucleotides match TRBD1. With V trimmed by 5 bases and J by 8 bases, 4 bases remained unmatched. CDR3 size: 12 residues. Germline V gene sequence: CDR1 SEHNR, CDR2 FQNEAQ (reference sequence). CDR3 protein: CASSPDREGYTF. For the CDR3, the DNA is TGTGCCAGCAGCCCGGACAGGGAGGGCTACACCTTC.

The chain combines TRBV19 with TRBJ2-3, with TRBD1 as a possible D gene (6 bases). From germline, CDR1 is LNHDA and CDR2 SQIVND (reference sequence). V lost 3 bases and J 2 bases, leaving 9 bases between the germline ends. This CDR3 spans 14 amino acids. The CDR3 sequence: CASSIRQATDTQYF. The CDR3 DNA follows: TGTGCCAGTAGTATTAGACAGGCCACAGATACGCAGTATTTT.

The count of this clone is one. The chain couples TRBV29-1 to TRBJ1-1; a weak D match, TRBD1 (6 bases). CDR3 length: 13 amino acids. Germline CDR1 is SQVTM and CDR2 is ANQGSEA. V was pared by 6 bases and J by 1 base, with 12 bases between. The CDR3 DNA reads TGCAGCGTGGAACAGGGAAGGAACACTGAAGCTTTCTTT. Its translation: CSVEQGRNTEAFF.

The gene calls are TRBV28 and TRBJ1-2; D perhaps matches TRBD1 (6 bases). Germline V CDR1 and CDR2: MDHEN, SYDVKM. V lost 5 bases and J lost 1, with 17 bases in between. This CDR3 has 16 amino acids. The CDR3 sequence: CASSPAPGADNYGYTF. CDR3 DNA: TGTGCCAGCAGTCCGGCCCCAGGGGCGGATAACTATGGCTACACCTTC.

The chain uses TRBV30 and TRBJ2-7, with 7 bases lining up with TRBD2. This CDR3 spans 13 amino acids. Germline V gene lookup returns CDR1 GTSNPN and CDR2 SVGIG (reference sequence). Losses at the gene ends were 4 bases for V and 4 bases for J; bases not matched to a gene: 7. The CDR3 region is CAWMGDSGYEQYF. The CDR3 DNA reads as TGTGCCTGGATGGGGGATAGCGGGTACGAGCAGTACTTC.

The V call is TRBV5-1, the J call TRBJ2-5; 7 bases agree with TRBD1. This CDR3 comprises 13 residues. CDR1 and CDR2 from the germline V gene are SGHRS and YFSETQ. V gave up 0 bases and J gave up 7 bases; unmatched junction bases: 3. The CDR3 loop is CASSLGTGATQYF. In DNA, the CDR3 is TGCGCCAGCAGCTTGGGGACAGGCGCGACCCAGTACTTC.

The rearrangement joins TRBV10-1 to TRBJ1-5, with a tentative D call TRBD1 (6 bases). The V gene lost 6 bases and the J gene lost 0 bases, with 24 bases spanning the gap. The CDR3 totals 19 residues. Germline CDR1 reads WNHNN; CDR2 reads SYGVQD (reference sequence). The CDR3 DNA follows: TGCGCCAGCAGCGCGATCTACAAAACAGGGCTTTATAGCAATCAGCCCCAGCATTTT. Translating gives CASSAIYKTGLYSNQPQHF.

The chain recombines TRBV7-3 with TRBJ1-1; 7 bases are a match to TRBD1. V trimming: 9 bases; J trimming: 3 bases; junction bases outside the gene matches: 7. The CDR3 is 13 residues long. Germline CDR1 reads SGHTA; CDR2 reads FQGTGA. CDR3 nucleotides: TGTGCCAGTTCAACAGGGGCGGACACTGAAGCTTTCTTT. Translated, it gives CASSTGADTEAFF.

The chain recombines TRBV6-5 with TRBJ2-1; 8 bases fit TRBD2. Germline CDR1 MNHEY, CDR2 SVGAGI. V trimming: 0 bases; J trimming: 1 base; junction bases outside the gene matches: 2. The CDR3 sequence is 16 residues long. CDR3 protein: CASSYSTGGSYNEQFF. CDR3 nucleotides: TGTGCCAGCAGTTACTCGACGGGAGGGTCCTACAATGAGCAGTTCTTC.

The chain couples TRBV7-2 to TRBJ2-7; D is undetermined. In germline, CDR1 is SGHTA, CDR2 FQGNSA. The CDR3 covers 13 residues. V was trimmed by 5 bases and J by 4 bases, leaving 12 bases between them. The CDR3 bases are TGTGCCAGCAGCACCTATAGTTCTTACGAGCAGTACTTC. As protein: CASSTYSSYEQYF.

The chain links TRBV7-2 to TRBJ2-2; 9 bases are shared with TRBD1. The V gene's germline CDR1 is SGHTA and CDR2 FQGNSA. This CDR3 region has 14 residues. Trimming cost V 9 bases and J 2 bases; bases outside gene matches: 4. DNA of the CDR3: TGTGCCAGTCGACAGGGGGGAAACACCGGGGAGCTGTTTTTT. Translating gives CASRQGGNTGELFF.

The rearrangement links TRBV10-3 to TRBJ2-7; TRBD1 matches at 10 bases. Germline CDR1 and CDR2: ENHRY and SYGVKD. The CDR3 totals 14 residues. J was trimmed by 1 base and V by 6 bases; bases with no gene match: 3. The CDR3: CAIRGQGRSYEQYF. The CDR3 DNA follows: TGTGCCATCAGGGGACAGGGGAGATCCTACGAGCAGTACTTC.

This clone was picked up a small number of times. The DNA for the CDR3 is TGTGCCAGTAGTACGGGGACAGGAGGGAATCAGCCCCAGCATTTT. Protein: CASSTGTGGNQPQHF. The genes are TRBV19 and TRBJ1-5; 8 bases align to TRBD1. Germline loops: CDR1 LNHDA, CDR2 SQIVND (reference sequence). The CDR3 has 15 residues. V was pared by 4 bases and J by 4 bases, with 6 bases of the junction left unmatched.

The V gene is TRBV10-2, the J gene TRBJ2-3; 10 nucleotides line up with TRBD1. The V and J ends lost 6 bases and 5 bases, in that order; junction bases with no gene match: 8. The CDR3 extends over 15 amino acids. Germline V gives CDR1 WSHSY, CDR2 SAAADI. The CDR3 reads CASSQGQGLRDTQYF. The CDR3 region has the DNA TGCGCCAGCAGCCAGGGACAGGGGCTGAGAGATACGCAGTATTTT.

CDR3 loop: CASSLGDIYRQGANYEQYF. In DNA, the CDR3 is TGTGCCAGCAGCTTAGGCGACATTTATAGACAGGGAGCGAACTACGAGCAGTACTTC. The chain links TRBV7-9 to TRBJ2-7; 7 bases agree with TRBD1. Looked up from germline, CDR1 is SEHNR and CDR2 is FQNEAQ (reference sequence). J lost 3 bases, V lost 1 base, and 18 bases had no gene match. CDR3 length equals 19 residues.

This clone has a handful of counts. V is TRBV19 and J is TRBJ1-1, with 11 bases identical to TRBD1. Germline CDR1 and CDR2: LNHDA and SQIVND (reference sequence). The CDR3 spans 15 residues. J gave up 3 bases and V 3 bases, and 3 bases lay outside the gene matches. CDR3 in DNA: TGTGCCAGTAGTATCCGGACAGGGGGCCACACTGAAGCTTTCTTT. Protein: CASSIRTGGHTEAFF.